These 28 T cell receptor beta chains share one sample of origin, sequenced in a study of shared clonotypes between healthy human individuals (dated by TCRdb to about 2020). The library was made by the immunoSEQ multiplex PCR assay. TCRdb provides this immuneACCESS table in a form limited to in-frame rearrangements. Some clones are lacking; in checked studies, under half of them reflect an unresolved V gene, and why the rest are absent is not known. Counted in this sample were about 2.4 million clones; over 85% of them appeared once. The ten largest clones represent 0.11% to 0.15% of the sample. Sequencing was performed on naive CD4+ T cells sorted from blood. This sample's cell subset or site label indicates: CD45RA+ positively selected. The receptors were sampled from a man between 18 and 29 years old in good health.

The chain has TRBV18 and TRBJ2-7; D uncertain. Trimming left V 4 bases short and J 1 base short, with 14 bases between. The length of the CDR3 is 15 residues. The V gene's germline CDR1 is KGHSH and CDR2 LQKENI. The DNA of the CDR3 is TGTGCCAGCTCACGCCGGACGCCCCCTTCCTACGAGCAGTACTTC. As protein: CASSRRTPPSYEQYF.

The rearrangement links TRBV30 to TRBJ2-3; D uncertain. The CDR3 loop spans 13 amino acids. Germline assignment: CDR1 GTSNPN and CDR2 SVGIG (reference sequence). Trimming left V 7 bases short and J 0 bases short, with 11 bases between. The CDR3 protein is CAFRLASTDTQYF. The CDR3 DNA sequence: TGTGCCTTCAGACTTGCTAGCACAGATACGCAGTATTTT.

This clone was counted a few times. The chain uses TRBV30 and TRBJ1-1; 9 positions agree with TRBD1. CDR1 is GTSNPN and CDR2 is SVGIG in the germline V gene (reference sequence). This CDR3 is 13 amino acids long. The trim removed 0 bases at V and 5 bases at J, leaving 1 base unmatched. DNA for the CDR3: TGTGCCTGGAGTGTACAGGGGGCGACTGAAGCTTTCTTT. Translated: CAWSVQGATEAFF.

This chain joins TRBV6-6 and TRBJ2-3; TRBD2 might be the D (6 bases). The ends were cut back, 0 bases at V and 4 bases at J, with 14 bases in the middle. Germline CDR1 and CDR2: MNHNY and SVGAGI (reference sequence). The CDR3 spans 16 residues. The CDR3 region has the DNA TGTGCCAGCAGTTACTCGGAGGGGCGGAACGCAGATACGCAGTATTTT. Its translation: CASSYSEGRNADTQYF.

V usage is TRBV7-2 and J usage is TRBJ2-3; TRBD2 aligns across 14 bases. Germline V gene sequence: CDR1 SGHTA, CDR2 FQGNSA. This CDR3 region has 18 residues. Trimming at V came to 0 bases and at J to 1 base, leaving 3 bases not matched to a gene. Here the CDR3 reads CASSLAPGLAGGTDTQYF. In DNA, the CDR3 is TGTGCCAGCAGCTTAGCCCCGGGACTAGCGGGGGGCACAGATACGCAGTATTTT. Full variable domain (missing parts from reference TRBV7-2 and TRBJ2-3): GAGVSQSPSNKVTEKGKDVELRCDPISGHTALYWYRQSLGQGLEFLIYFQGNSAPDKSGLPSDRFSAERTGGSVSTLTIQRTQQEDSAVYLCASSLAPGLAGGTDTQYFGPGTRLTVL.

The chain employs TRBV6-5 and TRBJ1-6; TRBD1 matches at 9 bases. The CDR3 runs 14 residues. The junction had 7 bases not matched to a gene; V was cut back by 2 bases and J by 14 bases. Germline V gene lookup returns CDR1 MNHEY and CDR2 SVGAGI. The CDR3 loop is CASSYARDRASLHF. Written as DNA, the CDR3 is TGTGCCAGCAGTTACGCCCGGGACAGGGCATCCCTCCACTTT.

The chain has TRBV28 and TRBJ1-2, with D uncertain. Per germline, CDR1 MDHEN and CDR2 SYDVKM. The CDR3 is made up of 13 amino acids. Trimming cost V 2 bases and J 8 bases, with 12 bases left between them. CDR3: CASSLNSRYGYTF. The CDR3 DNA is TGTGCCAGCAGTTTAAACAGCAGGTACGGCTACACCTTC.

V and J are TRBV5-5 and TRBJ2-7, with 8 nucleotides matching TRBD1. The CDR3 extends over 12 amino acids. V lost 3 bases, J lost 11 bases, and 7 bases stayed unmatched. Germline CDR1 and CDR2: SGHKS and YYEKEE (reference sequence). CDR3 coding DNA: TGTGCCAGCAGCTCCCTCGGGACAGGAGAGTACTTC. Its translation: CASSSLGTGEYF. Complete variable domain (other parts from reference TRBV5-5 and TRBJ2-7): DAGVTQSPTHLIKTRGQQVTLRCSPISGHKSVSWYQQVLGQGPQFIFQYYEKEERGRGNFPDRFSARQFPNYSSELNVNALLLGDSALYLCASSSLGTGEYFGPGTRLTVT.

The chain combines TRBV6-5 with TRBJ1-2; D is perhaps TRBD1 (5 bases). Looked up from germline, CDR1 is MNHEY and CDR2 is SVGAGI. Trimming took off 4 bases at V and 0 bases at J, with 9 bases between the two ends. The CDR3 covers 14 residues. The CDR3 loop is CASSLTATNYGYTF. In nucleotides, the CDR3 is TGTGCCAGCAGTTTGACAGCTACTAACTATGGCTACACCTTC.

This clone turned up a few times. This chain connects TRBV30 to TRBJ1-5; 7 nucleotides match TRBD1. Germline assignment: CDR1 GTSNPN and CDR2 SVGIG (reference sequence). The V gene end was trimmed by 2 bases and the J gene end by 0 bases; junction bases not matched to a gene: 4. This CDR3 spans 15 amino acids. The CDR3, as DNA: TGTGCCTGGAGTAGGGGGCAGAATAGCAATCAGCCCCAGCATTTT. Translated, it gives CAWSRGQNSNQPQHF.

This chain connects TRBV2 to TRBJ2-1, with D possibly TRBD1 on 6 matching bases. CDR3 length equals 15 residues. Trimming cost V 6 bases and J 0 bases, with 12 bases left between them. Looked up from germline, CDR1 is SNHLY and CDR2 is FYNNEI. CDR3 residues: CASRRQVPSYNEQFF. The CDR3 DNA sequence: TGTGCCAGCAGGAGACAGGTTCCCTCCTACAATGAGCAGTTCTTC. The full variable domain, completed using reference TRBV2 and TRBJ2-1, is EPEVTQTPSHQVTQMGQEVILRCVPISNHLYFYWYRQILGQKVEFLVSFYNNEISEKSEIFDDQFSVERPDGSNFTLKIRSTKLEDSAMYFCASRRQVPSYNEQFFGPGTRLTVL.

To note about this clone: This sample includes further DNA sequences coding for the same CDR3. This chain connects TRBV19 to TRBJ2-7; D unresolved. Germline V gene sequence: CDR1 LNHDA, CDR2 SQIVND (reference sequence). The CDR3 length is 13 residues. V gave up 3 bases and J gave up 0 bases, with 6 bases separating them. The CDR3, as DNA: TGTGCCAGTAGTATGCGAGGCTCCTACGAGCAGTACTTC. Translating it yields CASSMRGSYEQYF.

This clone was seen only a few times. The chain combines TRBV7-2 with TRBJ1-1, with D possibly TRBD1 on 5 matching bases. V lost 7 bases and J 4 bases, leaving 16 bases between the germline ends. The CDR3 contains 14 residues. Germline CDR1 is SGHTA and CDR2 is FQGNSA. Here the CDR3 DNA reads TGTGCCAGCACCAGCTGGTGGGGCGCCACTGAAGCTTTCTTT. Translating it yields CASTSWWGATEAFF. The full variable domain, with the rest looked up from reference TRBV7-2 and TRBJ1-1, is GAGVSQSPSNKVTEKGKDVELRCDPISGHTALYWYRQSLGQGLEFLIYFQGNSAPDKSGLPSDRFSAERTGGSVSTLTIQRTQQEDSAVYLCASTSWWGATEAFFGQGTRLTVV.

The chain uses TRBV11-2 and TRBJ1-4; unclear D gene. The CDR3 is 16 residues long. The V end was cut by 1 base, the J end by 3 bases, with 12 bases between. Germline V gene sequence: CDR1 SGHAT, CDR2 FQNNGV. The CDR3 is CASSLGPKAPNEKLFF. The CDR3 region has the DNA TGTGCCAGCAGCTTAGGCCCCAAGGCCCCTAATGAAAAACTGTTTTTT.

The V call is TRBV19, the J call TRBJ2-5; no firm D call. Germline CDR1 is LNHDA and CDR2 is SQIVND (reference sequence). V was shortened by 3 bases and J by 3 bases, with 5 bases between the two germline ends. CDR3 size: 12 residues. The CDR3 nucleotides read TGTGCCAGTAGTATGCAGGAAGAGACCCAGTACTTC. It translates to CASSMQEETQYF.

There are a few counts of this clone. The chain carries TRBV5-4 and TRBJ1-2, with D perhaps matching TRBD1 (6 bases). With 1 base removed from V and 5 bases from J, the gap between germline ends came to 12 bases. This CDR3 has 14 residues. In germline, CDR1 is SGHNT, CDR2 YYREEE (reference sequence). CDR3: CASSLSPTGYGYTF. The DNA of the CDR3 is TGTGCCAGCAGCTTGTCCCCGACAGGATATGGCTACACCTTC.

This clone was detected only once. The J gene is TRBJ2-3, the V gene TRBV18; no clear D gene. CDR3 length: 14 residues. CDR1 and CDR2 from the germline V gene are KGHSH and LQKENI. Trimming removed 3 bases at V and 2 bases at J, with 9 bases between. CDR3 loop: CASSPFAHTDTQYF. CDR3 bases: TGTGCCAGCTCACCGTTTGCTCACACAGATACGCAGTATTTT.

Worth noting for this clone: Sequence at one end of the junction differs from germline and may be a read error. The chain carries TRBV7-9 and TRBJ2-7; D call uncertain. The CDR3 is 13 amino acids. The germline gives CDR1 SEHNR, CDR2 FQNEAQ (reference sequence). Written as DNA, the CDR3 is TGTGCCAGCAGCTTAACCGTGGCAGCCTCAGTAGGGTTC. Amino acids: CASSLTVAASVGF.

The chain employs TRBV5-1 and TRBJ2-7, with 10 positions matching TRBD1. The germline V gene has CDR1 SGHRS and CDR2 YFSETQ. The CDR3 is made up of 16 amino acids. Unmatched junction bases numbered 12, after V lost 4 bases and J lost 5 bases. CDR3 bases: TGCGCCAGCAGCCACGGGACAGGGGATCAACGGAACGAGCAGTACTTC. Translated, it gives CASSHGTGDQRNEQYF.

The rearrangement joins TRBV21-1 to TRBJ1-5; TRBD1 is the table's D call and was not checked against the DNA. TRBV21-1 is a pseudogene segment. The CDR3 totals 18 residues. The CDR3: CASSKVNRQEWSFQPQHF. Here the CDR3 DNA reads TGTGCCAGCAGCAAAGTAAACAGACAGGAATGGAGTTTCCAGCCCCAGCATTTT.

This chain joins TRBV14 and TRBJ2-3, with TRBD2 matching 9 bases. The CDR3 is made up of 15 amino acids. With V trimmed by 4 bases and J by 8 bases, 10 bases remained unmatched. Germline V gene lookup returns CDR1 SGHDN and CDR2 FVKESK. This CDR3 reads CASSPLAGSRGTQYF. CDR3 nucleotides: TGTGCCAGCAGCCCTCTAGCGGGGAGTCGGGGTACGCAGTATTTT.

DNA for the CDR3: TGCGCCAGCAGCAGGCAACAAGGGTTCGCGAACACTGAAGCTTTCTTT. This sequence encodes CASSRQQGFANTEAFF. The chain couples TRBV5-1 to TRBJ1-1, with D uncertain. V was trimmed by 4 bases and J by 1 base, leaving 17 bases between them. Germline assignment: CDR1 SGHRS and CDR2 YFSETQ. This CDR3 is 16 amino acids long.

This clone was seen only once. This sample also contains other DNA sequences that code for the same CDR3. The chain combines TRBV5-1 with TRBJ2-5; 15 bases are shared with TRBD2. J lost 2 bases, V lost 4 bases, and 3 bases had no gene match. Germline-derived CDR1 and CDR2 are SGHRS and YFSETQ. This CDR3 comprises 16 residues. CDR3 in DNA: TGCGCCAGCAGCCCGGGACTAGCGGGAGGACAAGAGACCCAGTACTTC. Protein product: CASSPGLAGGQETQYF.

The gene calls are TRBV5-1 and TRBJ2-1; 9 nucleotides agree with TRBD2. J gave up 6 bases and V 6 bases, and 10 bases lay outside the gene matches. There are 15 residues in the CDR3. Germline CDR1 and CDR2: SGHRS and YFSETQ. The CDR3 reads CASTPGAGGRNEQFF. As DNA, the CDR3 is TGCGCCAGCACCCCTGGAGCGGGAGGACGCAATGAGCAGTTCTTC.

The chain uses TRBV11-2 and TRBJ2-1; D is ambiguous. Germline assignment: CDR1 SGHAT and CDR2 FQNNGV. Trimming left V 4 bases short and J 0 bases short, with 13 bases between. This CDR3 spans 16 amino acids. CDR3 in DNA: TGTGCCAGCAGCTCAAGGCAGGCCTCCTCCTACAATGAGCAGTTCTTC. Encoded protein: CASSSRQASSYNEQFF.

In nucleotides, the CDR3 is TGTGCCAGTCTACAGGGGAATGGCCACGAGCAGTACTTC. This sequence encodes CASLQGNGHEQYF. This chain joins TRBV28 and TRBJ2-7; TRBD1 matches at 7 bases. V lost 9 bases to trimming and J lost 5 bases; unmatched junction nucleotides: 10. From germline, CDR1 is MDHEN and CDR2 SYDVKM. The CDR3 runs 13 residues.

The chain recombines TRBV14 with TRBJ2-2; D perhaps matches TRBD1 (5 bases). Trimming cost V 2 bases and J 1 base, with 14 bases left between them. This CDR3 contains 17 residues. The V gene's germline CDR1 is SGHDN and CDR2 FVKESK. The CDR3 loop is CASSQQVWQGNTGELFF. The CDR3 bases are TGTGCCAGCAGCCAACAGGTCTGGCAGGGGAACACCGGGGAGCTGTTTTTT.

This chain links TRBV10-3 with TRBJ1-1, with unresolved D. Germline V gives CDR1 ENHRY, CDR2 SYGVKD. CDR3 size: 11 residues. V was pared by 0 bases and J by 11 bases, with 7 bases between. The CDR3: CAISESGGAFF. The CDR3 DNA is TGTGCCATCAGTGAGTCAGGAGGCGCTTTCTTT.